This T cell receptor beta chain stems from a study of cytomegalovirus exposure and HLA in healthy donors. Broader study findings: Presence/absence analyses assumed roughly uniform sequencing depth across donors, which may not hold.

The PCR was carried out with 60 Vbeta primers and 13 Jbeta primers. The repertoire was sequenced with immunoSEQ multiplex PCR; TCRdb's copy has only in-frame clones and lacks some. The sample lists about 130,000 clones, approximately 80% occurring once. This clone has only a few counts. Antigen specificity is unknown. The V segment lost 1 base and the J segment 7 bases; nucleotides outside the gene matches: 4. The CDR3 spans 14 residues. CDR1 and CDR2 (germline): SQVTM, ANQGSEA. Material: PBMCs. The receptor was derived from a man in his thirties or forties in good health and CMV-seronegative. This rearrangement joins TRBV29-1 to TRBJ1-4; 9 positions match TRBD1. This CDR3 is CSVEGGTGSEKLFF. CDR3 sequence (DNA): TGCAGCGTTGAAGGGGGGACAGGGAGTGAAAAACTGTTTTTT. Combining the CDR3 with reference TRBV29-1 and TRBJ1-4 gives the whole variable domain SAVISQKPSRDICQRGTSLTIQCQVDSQVTMMFWYRQQPGQSLTLIATANQGSEATYESGFVIDKFPISRPNLTFSTLTVSNMSPEDSSIYLCSVEGGTGSEKLFFGSGTQLSVL.